The 18 T cell receptor beta chains in this list originate from one sample, sequenced in a study of blood T cell repertoires in COVID-19. The protocol was immunoSEQ multiplex PCR, while the TCRdb copy is restricted to in-frame clones and leaves out a portion. The sample lists around 260,000 clones; approximately 83% were seen once. The sample was peripheral blood. All receptors derive from a woman between 50 and 59 years old who had recovered from COVID-19.

This rearrangement joins TRBV27 to TRBJ1-4; 7 nucleotides align to TRBD1. This CDR3 spans 16 amino acids. After removal of 3 bases from V and 7 bases from J, the junction contained 11 bases not matched to a gene. Germline CDR1 MNHEY, CDR2 SMNVEV (reference sequence). The CDR3 loop reads CASSFDRDSVSEKLFF. The CDR3, as DNA: TGTGCCAGCAGTTTTGACAGGGATTCTGTCTCTGAAAAACTGTTTTTT.

The genes are TRBV5-1 and TRBJ1-1; TRBD1 agrees at 7 bases. Germline assignment: CDR1 SGHRS and CDR2 YFSETQ. The V and J ends lost 2 bases and 10 bases, in that order; junction bases with no gene match: 5. The CDR3 loop spans 12 amino acids. CDR3 residues: CASSLDRERAFF. CDR3 bases: TGCGCCAGCAGCTTAGACAGGGAGCGAGCTTTCTTT.

The CDR3 region has the DNA TGTGCCACCATGGGGACTTTCGACACCGGGGAGCTGTTTTTT. It yields the protein CATMGTFDTGELFF. This chain joins TRBV24-1 and TRBJ2-2; perhaps TRBD2 as D (6 bases). This CDR3 contains 14 residues. Germline V gives CDR1 KGHDR, CDR2 SFDVKD. V was trimmed by 8 bases and J by 3 bases, leaving 12 bases between them.

The chain carries TRBV6-2 or TRBV6-3 and TRBJ1-2; 7 positions agree with TRBD1. Germline V gene data show CDR1 as MNHEY and CDR2 as SVGEGT. This CDR3 comprises 15 residues. The ends lost 0 bases at V and 4 bases at J; junction bases unmatched: 5. CDR3 loop: CASSYSPTGFYGYTF. CDR3 coding DNA: TGTGCCAGCAGTTACTCGCCGACAGGGTTCTATGGCTACACCTTC.

The gene calls are TRBV20-1 and TRBJ2-5, with 11 bases fitting TRBD2. The J segment lost 4 bases and the V segment lost 3 bases, leaving 4 bases of the junction unmatched. Germline V gene lookup returns CDR1 DFQATT and CDR2 SNEGSKA (reference sequence). This CDR3 contains 14 residues. CDR3 in DNA: TGCAGTGCTAGTAGCGGGGGGGCAGGAGAGACCCAGTACTTC. This encodes CSASSGGAGETQYF.

The chain has TRBV7-2 and TRBJ1-4; D is ambiguous. Germline V gene sequence: CDR1 SGHTA, CDR2 FQGNSA. The CDR3 has 15 amino acids. V was clipped by 1 base and J by 5 bases, with 11 bases between them. CDR3 protein: CASSLVGQSNEKLFF. In nucleotides, the CDR3 is TGTGCCAGCAGCTTAGTTGGTCAGTCGAATGAAAAACTGTTTTTT.

The gene calls are TRBV28 and TRBJ1-1; D may be TRBD1 (6 bases). Germline CDR1 and CDR2: MDHEN and SYDVKM. This CDR3 has 15 amino acids. V lost 1 base, J lost 1 base, and 10 bases lay in between. DNA for the CDR3: TGTGCCAGCAGTTTATCCCCGGGACAGAACACTGAAGCTTTCTTT. Its protein product is CASSLSPGQNTEAFF.

The chain is built from TRBV3-1 (or the pseudogene TRBV3-2) and TRBJ2-3; tentatively, D is TRBD2 (5 bases). V dropped 1 base and J dropped 4 bases, with 18 bases sitting between them. Germline CDR1 is LGHDT and CDR2 is YNNKEL (reference sequence). The CDR3 has 17 amino acids. In DNA form, the CDR3 reads TGTGCCAGCAGCCAAGGGGAGAGGGTTCTTCCAGCAGATACGCAGTATTTT. Translation gives CASSQGERVLPADTQYF.

The gene calls are TRBV19 and TRBJ1-2, with TRBD1 matching over 7 bases. The CDR3 runs to 15 residues. The J segment lost 2 bases and the V segment lost 5 bases, leaving 8 bases of the junction unmatched. The germline V gene encodes CDR1 LNHDA and CDR2 SQIVND (reference sequence). DNA of the CDR3: TGTGCCAGTAGTGAGGGACAGCTTCTCAACTATGGCTACACCTTC. Translated, it gives CASSEGQLLNYGYTF.

Remarks on this clone: The junction departs from the called germline gene at one end, perhaps through a read error. J is TRBJ2-1 and V is TRBV7-9; D is uncertain. Germline values: CDR1 SEHNR, CDR2 FQNEAQ (reference sequence). CDR3 size: 12 residues. The CDR3 region has the DNA TGTGCCAGCAGCTCCGGAGACGGCACCTTGATCTTC. It translates to CASSSGDGTLIF. Variable domain in full (rest from reference TRBV7-9 and TRBJ2-1): DTGVSQNPRHKITKRGQNVTFRCDPISEHNRLYWYRQTLGQGPEFLTYFQNEAQLEKSRLLSDRFSAERPKGSFSTLEIQRTEQGDSAMYLCASSSGDGTLIFGPGTRLTVL.

The chain links TRBV24-1 to TRBJ2-5, with D maybe TRBD1 (6 bases). Germline V gene sequence: CDR1 KGHDR, CDR2 SFDVKD. This CDR3 comprises 11 residues. Trimming cost V 6 bases and J 9 bases, with 10 bases left between them. The DNA for the CDR3 is TGTGCCACCAGTCAGGGGTTGGCCCAGTACTTC. Protein sequence: CATSQGLAQYF.

V and J are TRBV28 and TRBJ1-1; 9 bases agree with TRBD1. CDR3 size: 12 residues. In germline, CDR1 is MDHEN, CDR2 SYDVKM. J lost 5 bases, V lost 6 bases, and 1 base had no gene match. The CDR3 loop reads CASRTGGTEAFF. Here the CDR3 DNA reads TGTGCCAGCAGGACAGGGGGAACTGAAGCTTTCTTT. Based on the CDR3 plus reference TRBV28 and TRBJ1-1, the full variable domain is DVKVTQSSRYLVKRTGEKVFLECVQDMDHENMFWYRQDPGLGLRLIYFSYDVKMKEKGDIPEGYSVSREKKERFSLILESASTNQTSMYLCASRTGGTEAFFGQGTRLTVV.

The rearrangement uses TRBV30 and TRBJ2-7; 9 nucleotides match TRBD1. This CDR3 contains 15 residues. In germline, CDR1 is GTSNPN, CDR2 SVGIG (reference sequence). Losses at the gene ends were 1 base for V and 3 bases for J; bases not matched to a gene: 7. For the CDR3, the DNA is TGTGCCTGGAGTGGGGGACAGGGTTCCATCTACGAGCAGTACTTC. This gives the protein CAWSGGQGSIYEQYF.

The chain joins TRBV7-9 to TRBJ2-2, with TRBD2 matching over 8 bases. Germline V gene data show CDR1 as SEHNR and CDR2 as FQNEAQ (reference sequence). This CDR3 comprises 15 residues. J was trimmed by 7 bases and V by 5 bases; bases with no gene match: 9. The CDR3 loop reads CASSPGSSGVGELFF. In DNA, the CDR3 is TGTGCCAGCAGCCCTGGTAGTAGCGGGGTCGGGGAGCTGTTTTTT.

The chain employs TRBV18 and TRBJ2-2; no clear D gene. The CDR3 sequence is 15 residues long. Germline CDR1 reads KGHSH; CDR2 reads LQKENI. Trimming took off 1 base at V and 5 bases at J, with 11 bases between the two ends. The CDR3 coding sequence is TGTGCCAGCTCACCACTCGCAGGCCGGACCGGGGAGCTGTTTTTT. Protein: CASSPLAGRTGELFF. The whole variable domain, remainder taken from reference TRBV18 and TRBJ2-2, is NAGVMQNPRHLVRRRGQEARLRCSPMKGHSHVYWYRQLPEEGLKFMVYLQKENIIDESGMPKERFSAEFPKEGPSILRIQQVVRGDSAAYFCASSPLAGRTGELFFGEGSRLTVL.

The count of this clone is one. The rearrangement uses TRBV19 and TRBJ2-3; perhaps TRBD1 as D (5 bases). Germline CDR1 reads LNHDA; CDR2 reads SQIVND (reference sequence). The CDR3 loop spans 13 amino acids. Trimming cost V 5 bases and J 0 bases, with 6 bases left between them. Written as DNA, the CDR3 is TGTGCCAGTAGTGCAGGGAGCACAGATACGCAGTATTTT. This translates into CASSAGSTDTQYF. The full variable domain, in which reference TRBV19 and TRBJ2-3 provide the parts outside the CDR3, is DGGITQSPKYLFRKEGQNVTLSCEQNLNHDAMYWYRQDPGQGLRLIYYSQIVNDFQKGDIAEGYSVSREKKESFPLTVTSAQKNPTAFYLCASSAGSTDTQYFGPGTRLTVL.

The rearrangement joins TRBV29-1 to TRBJ2-1; 10 bases match TRBD2. CDR3 length: 19 amino acids. CDR1 is SQVTM and CDR2 is ANQGSEA in the germline V gene. Losses at the gene ends were 3 bases for V and 8 bases for J; bases not matched to a gene: 22. CDR3 DNA: TGCAGCGTTGAGCCCTTGGAAGAGGAAAGCGGGAGGGCCAGCGATGAGCAGTTCTTC. Translated: CSVEPLEEESGRASDEQFF.

The chain links TRBV28 to TRBJ2-7; no reliable D call. Germline loops: CDR1 MDHEN, CDR2 SYDVKM. Trimming removed 2 bases from V and 2 bases from J, with 16 bases in between. This CDR3 spans 16 amino acids. As DNA, the CDR3 is TGTGCCAGCAGTTTAGTCGGTCCCTTGAGCGCCTACGAGCAGTACTTC. This translates into CASSLVGPLSAYEQYF.